This T cell receptor beta chain was observed in a study of blood T cell repertoires in COVID-19. Study-level information: In each case, the material was cDNA or gDNA derived from T cells, B-cell-depleted T cells, or PBMCs.

J lost 7 bases, V lost 5 bases, and 9 bases had no gene match. Germline V gives CDR1 MNHNY, CDR2 SVGAGI (reference sequence). The CDR3 contains 14 residues. The Seattle site enrolled patients during active infection and followed them longitudinally. Per the original methods: How many nucleated cells were present was estimated from reference gene primer amplification. Clones were sequenced by immunoSEQ multiplex PCR, and TCRdb holds only the in-frame ones, with some missing. V, J and clone size are taken as reported in that table, and D and trimming were inferred from the DNA itself. The table lists over 90,000 clones, over 65% of them singletons.

The receptor's source is a man between 65 and 80 years old with COVID-19, enrolled during active disease. Material for sequencing was peripheral blood. The rearrangement uses TRBV6-6 and TRBJ1-2, with TRBD1 matching 8 bases. The DNA for the CDR3 is TGTGCCAGCAGTCTAGGACAGGGTTATGGTGGCTACACCTTC. This codes for CASSLGQGYGGYTF.